This T cell receptor beta chain was sequenced during a study of sequential checkpoint blockade in melanoma. Study at large: Both treatment sequences were followed by maintenance nivolumab.

Measured with immunoSEQ multiplex PCR; TCRdb has only the in-frame clones, and not every one. The sample includes around 20,000 clones, 82% of them seen just once. Treatment indicated: randomized to nivolumab then ipilimumab (arm A) or the reverse (arm B). None of the patients previously received DNA-damaging chemotherapy. This CDR3 has 15 residues. Germline assignment: CDR1 LNHNV and CDR2 YYDKDF (reference sequence). Trimming stripped 5 bases from V and 2 bases from J, with 13 bases between. The chain has TRBV15 and TRBJ1-5; D gene uncertain. The sample consisted of CD8+ T cells sorted from blood (inferred from file names), taken from a patient given nivolumab and ipilimumab in sequence. This sequence was found in a human donor with melanoma. The CDR3 sequence is CATSEGGGGNQPQHF. CDR3 bases: TGTGCCACCAGCGAGGGAGGCGGGGGCAATCAGCCCCAGCATTTT. Filled out from reference TRBV15 and TRBJ1-5, the complete variable domain reads DAMVIQNPRYQVTQFGKPVTLSCSQTLNHNVMYWYQQKSSQAPKLLFHYYDKDFNNEADTPDNFQSRRPNTSFCFLDIRSPGLGDTAMYLCATSEGGGGNQPQHFGDGTRLSIL.